This TCR beta chain was documented in a study of Graves' ophthalmopathy and Graves' hyperthyroidism. Points from the study as a whole: Detection in blood was also observed for most expanded thyroid clonotypes above 0.001 frequency.

This clonotype was seen repeatedly, ten times or more. No antigen is known for it. Losses at the gene ends were 4 bases for V and 8 bases for J; bases not matched to a gene: 13. Germline CDR1 GTSNPN, CDR2 SVGIG (reference sequence). CDR3 size: 16 residues. Physicians reached a diagnosis by relying on clinical symptoms, serum thyroxine, TRAb, thyroid ultrasound and orbital computed tomography. The PBMCs had their origin in around 9.1 ml of fresh peripheral blood. Amplified material comprised TCR beta CDR3 regions derived from RNA transcripts. RT-PCR with HTBI primers came first, then second-round multiplex PCR. TCRdb redid the calling of the multiplex PCR reads with MiXCR, one entry per CDR3 protein. The table lists some 200,000 distinct CDR3 sequences, roughly 27% of them singletons, with about 9.3% in the top ten.

The chain recombines TRBV30 with TRBJ1-6; 8 bases align to TRBD1. The sequenced sample consisted of peripheral blood. The TCR comes from a man between 45 and 60 years old with Graves' ophthalmopathy. DNA for the CDR3: TGTGCCTGGAACGCCCGATGGACAGGGCGATATTCACCCCTCCACTTT. It is translated as CAWNARWTGRYSPLHF.